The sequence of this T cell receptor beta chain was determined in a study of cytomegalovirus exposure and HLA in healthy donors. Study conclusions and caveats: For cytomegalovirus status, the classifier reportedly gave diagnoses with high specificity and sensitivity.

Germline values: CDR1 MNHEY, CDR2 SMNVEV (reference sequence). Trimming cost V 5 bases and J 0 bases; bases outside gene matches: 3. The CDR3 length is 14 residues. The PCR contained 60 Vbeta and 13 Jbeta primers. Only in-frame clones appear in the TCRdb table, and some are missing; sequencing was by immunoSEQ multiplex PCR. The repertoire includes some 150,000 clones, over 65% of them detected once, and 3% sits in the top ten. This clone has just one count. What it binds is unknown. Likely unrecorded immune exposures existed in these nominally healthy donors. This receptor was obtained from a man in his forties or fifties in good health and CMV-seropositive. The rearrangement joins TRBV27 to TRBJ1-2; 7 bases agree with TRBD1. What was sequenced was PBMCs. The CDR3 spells CASSPTGSNYGYTF. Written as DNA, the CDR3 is TGTGCCAGCAGTCCGACAGGGTCTAACTATGGCTACACCTTC.